This T cell receptor beta chain was profiled in a study of blood T cell repertoires in COVID-19. Study overall: The origin of the acute and convalescent COVID-19 samples was the United States, Italy and Spain. From T cells, B-cell-depleted T cells, or PBMCs came the material, which was cDNA or gDNA.

The V segment lost 4 bases and the J segment 7 bases; nucleotides outside the gene matches: 7. Germline CDR1 is SGHNT and CDR2 is YYREEE (reference sequence). The CDR3 has 15 residues. Original processing notes: Amplified reference gene primers provided the basis for estimating nucleated cell counts. Sequenced by immunoSEQ multiplex PCR; TCRdb stores in-frame clones only, minus some. From that table come the V and J calls and clone size; the DNA was used to work out D and trimming. The sample holds approximately 200,000 clones, about 80% seen once. The sample was peripheral blood. The source is a human donor with acute or convalescent COVID-19. The donor label of this sample is uncertain. The chain uses TRBV5-4 and TRBJ1-6, with 8 bases that match TRBD1. The DNA for the CDR3 is TGTGCCAGCAGCCGACAGGGGCAAGACAATTCACCCCTCCACTTT. Its protein product is CASSRQGQDNSPLHF.